Below are 21 T cell receptor beta chains sequenced from a single sample in a study of T cell responses to AZD1222 COVID-19 vaccine. Clones were read by immunoSEQ multiplex PCR, and TCRdb kept only the in-frame ones, dropping some. The sample holds approximately 130,000 clones, nearly 95% seen once. The sequencing used peripheral blood, collected on day 0 of AZD1222 vaccination. The receptor source for this set is an adult in good health.

This clone was recorded only once. This chain joins TRBV5-4 and TRBJ1-5; D not resolved. Germline V gene lookup returns CDR1 SGHNT and CDR2 YYREEE (reference sequence). This CDR3 comprises 12 residues. V was shortened by 4 bases and J by 3 bases, with 5 bases between the two germline ends. The CDR3 nucleotides are TGTGCCAGCAGCGCACCCAATCAGCCCCAGCATTTT. Residues: CASSAPNQPQHF.

V gene TRBV2 combines with J gene TRBJ2-6, with TRBD2 as a possible D gene (6 bases). This CDR3 contains 16 residues. Per the germline V gene, CDR1 is SNHLY and CDR2 is FYNNEI. V lost 6 bases, J lost 2 bases, and 14 bases lay in between. The CDR3 coding sequence is TGTGCCAGCAGGGGGGGTGTTTCTCCTGGGGCCAACGTCCTGACTTTC. Translation: CASRGGVSPGANVLTF.

The chain couples TRBV19 to TRBJ1-5; D is possibly TRBD1 (6 bases). The CDR3 is 16 residues long. CDR1 and CDR2 from the germline V gene are LNHDA and SQIVND (reference sequence). V lost 7 bases and J lost 0, with 16 bases in between. The CDR3 DNA sequence: TGTGCCAGTAAAACTAGTGAAGGGGGTAGCAATCAGCCCCAGCATTTT. Its translation: CASKTSEGGSNQPQHF.

This rearrangement joins TRBV10-3 to TRBJ1-1; no definite D call. Between the trimmed V and J ends, which lost 10 bases and 3 bases, there was a span of 6 bases. The germline CDR1 and CDR2 sequences are ENHRY and SYGVKD. The CDR3 length is 10 residues. DNA for the CDR3: TGTGCCAGCGGGGACACTGAAGCTTTCTTT. Protein sequence: CASGDTEAFF.

This sequence joins TRBV5-1 and TRBJ2-1; 8 positions match TRBD2. CDR3 length: 16 residues. Germline CDR1 SGHRS, CDR2 YFSETQ. The junction had 13 bases not matched to a gene; V was cut back by 4 bases and J by 7 bases. The CDR3 DNA reads as TGCGCCAGCAGCCCGCTGGCGGGGGGAGCGGTAAATGAGCAGTTCTTC. Translated, it gives CASSPLAGGAVNEQFF.

The V and J genes are TRBV6-5 and TRBJ2-6, with D uncertain. The CDR3 is 14 residues long. Germline assignment: CDR1 MNHEY and CDR2 SVGAGI. V dropped 11 bases and J dropped 3 bases, with 14 bases sitting between them. CDR3 sequence reads: CAAHVVGGANVLTF. As DNA, the CDR3 is TGTGCCGCCCACGTGGTGGGTGGGGCCAACGTCCTGACTTTC.

The chain links TRBV7-9 to TRBJ2-3; D may be TRBD2 (6 bases). The germline V gene encodes CDR1 SEHNR and CDR2 FQNEAQ (reference sequence). Between the trimmed V and J ends, which lost 5 bases and 4 bases, there was a span of 19 bases. The CDR3 loop spans 16 amino acids. In nucleotides, the CDR3 is TGTGCCAGCAGCGTAGTCGGTGGGGGGATCGCAGATACGCAGTATTTT. Encoded protein: CASSVVGGGIADTQYF. The whole variable domain, remainder taken from reference TRBV7-9 and TRBJ2-3, is DTGVSQNPRHKITKRGQNVTFRCDPISEHNRLYWYRQTLGQGPEFLTYFQNEAQLEKSRLLSDRFSAERPKGSFSTLEIQRTEQGDSAMYLCASSVVGGGIADTQYFGPGTRLTVL.

This rearrangement joins TRBV9 to TRBJ1-1; a possible D gene is TRBD1 (5 bases). Trimming cost V 4 bases and J 2 bases, with 9 bases left between them. The CDR3 runs 13 residues. Per the germline V gene, CDR1 is SGDLS and CDR2 is YYNGEE. The CDR3 region has the DNA TGTGCCAGCAGCCCTCAGGGTAACACTGAAGCTTTCTTT. It specifies CASSPQGNTEAFF.

V is TRBV10-3 and J is TRBJ1-1; unclear D gene. The germline gives CDR1 ENHRY, CDR2 SYGVKD. Trimming stripped 0 bases from V and 7 bases from J, with 9 bases between. The CDR3 extends over 13 amino acids. The CDR3 here is CAISESAVLEAFF. The CDR3 nucleotides are TGTGCCATCAGTGAGTCAGCAGTCCTTGAAGCTTTCTTT.

A single count supports this clone. V and J are TRBV10-3 and TRBJ1-1, with TRBD1 identical over 7 bases. CDR1 ENHRY and CDR2 SYGVKD come from the germline V gene. The length of the CDR3 is 15 residues. V dropped 0 bases and J dropped 5; count of bases not matched to a gene: 6. In DNA form, the CDR3 reads TGTGCCATCAGTGAGTCCAGACAGGGACAAACTGAAGCTTTCTTT. As protein: CAISESRQGQTEAFF.

J is TRBJ2-1 and V is TRBV27, with TRBD2 matching 11 bases. Trimming at V came to 6 bases and at J to 5 bases, leaving 6 bases not matched to a gene. This CDR3 region has 15 residues. The germline V gene has CDR1 MNHEY and CDR2 SMNVEV (reference sequence). The CDR3 loop is CASRVLAGGNNEQFF. The DNA for the CDR3 is TGTGCCAGCAGGGTCCTAGCGGGGGGTAACAATGAGCAGTTCTTC.

V gene TRBV29-1 combines with J gene TRBJ2-6, with a tentative D call TRBD1 (6 bases). The germline V gene encodes CDR1 SQVTM and CDR2 ANQGSEA. Trimming left V 5 bases short and J 1 base short, with 6 bases between. This CDR3 comprises 13 residues. The CDR3 sequence: CSVTGSGANVLTF. The DNA of the CDR3 is TGCAGCGTTACAGGGTCTGGGGCCAACGTCCTGACTTTC.

This chain joins TRBV19 and TRBJ1-1, with 7 bases fitting TRBD1. Per germline, CDR1 LNHDA and CDR2 SQIVND (reference sequence). The V gene end was trimmed by 5 bases and the J gene end by 2 bases; junction bases not matched to a gene: 11. The CDR3 extends over 16 amino acids. The CDR3 DNA reads as TGTGCCAGTAGTCCCAAGGGAGGGACAGCAAACACTGAAGCTTTCTTT. Protein sequence: CASSPKGGTANTEAFF.

This clone was seen only once. This chain links TRBV5-1 with TRBJ1-6; the D is unclear. The length of the CDR3 is 19 residues. V shed 0 bases and J shed 0 bases, with 16 bases lying between them. Germline V gene data show CDR1 as SGHRS and CDR2 as YFSETQ. The CDR3 region is CASSLDGRHLSSYNSPLHF. The DNA of the CDR3 is TGCGCCAGCAGCTTGGATGGCAGGCACCTCAGCTCCTATAATTCACCCCTCCACTTT.

The chain recombines TRBV7-9 with TRBJ1-1; 8 bases map to TRBD1. The CDR3 has 13 residues. Germline V gives CDR1 SEHNR, CDR2 FQNEAQ (reference sequence). The J segment lost 7 bases and the V segment lost 4 bases, leaving 5 bases of the junction unmatched. The CDR3 nucleotides are TGTGCCAGCAGCTACGGACAGGGAAATGAAGCTTTCTTT. It encodes CASSYGQGNEAFF.

The V call is TRBV29-1, the J call TRBJ2-1; possible D gene TRBD1, 6 bases. Germline CDR1 and CDR2: SQVTM and ANQGSEA. This CDR3 spans 12 amino acids. V was pared by 0 bases and J by 7 bases, with 7 bases between. The CDR3 bases are TGCAGCGTTGAAGACAGGGGAAATGAGCAGTTCTTC. Encoded protein: CSVEDRGNEQFF.

This chain joins TRBV7-2 and TRBJ1-5; tentative D call: TRBD1 (5 bases). Germline CDR1 and CDR2: SGHTA and FQGNSA. The germline V and J ends were trimmed by 1 base and 4 bases, with 11 bases remaining between them. The CDR3 loop spans 15 amino acids. Written as DNA, the CDR3 is TGTGCCAGCAGCTTAGATTGGGGGGGGAATCAGCCCCAGCATTTT. It translates to CASSLDWGGNQPQHF.

The CDR3 coding sequence is TGTGCCAGCAGCCCCGGGATTACGGCCGGGGAGCTGTTTTTT. It yields the protein CASSPGITAGELFF. The V gene is TRBV11-2, the J gene TRBJ2-2; TRBD2 is a possible D gene (5 bases). The CDR3 is 14 residues long. From germline, CDR1 is SGHAT and CDR2 FQNNGV. Trimming removed 5 bases from V and 6 bases from J, with 13 bases in between.

In DNA form, the CDR3 reads TGTGCCAGTAGGCAATCAGGGTCCGGCTATGGCTACACCTTC. Translating it yields CASRQSGSGYGYTF. The chain links TRBV19 to TRBJ1-2; tentative D call: TRBD1 (5 bases). Germline V gene data show CDR1 as LNHDA and CDR2 as SQIVND (reference sequence). V was cut by 6 bases and J by 4 bases, with 15 bases left in between. The CDR3 totals 14 residues.

The V gene is TRBV15, the J gene TRBJ2-2; D unclear. Between the trimmed V and J ends, which lost 1 base and 5 bases, there was a span of 5 bases. Germline V lookup: CDR1 LNHNV, CDR2 YYDKDF (reference sequence). The CDR3 is 13 residues long. The CDR3 loop is CATSRGGTGELFF. The DNA for the CDR3 is TGTGCCACCAGCAGAGGAGGTACCGGGGAGCTGTTTTTT.

This chain connects TRBV9 to TRBJ2-7; unclear D gene. The CDR3 sequence is 15 residues long. Trimming left V 0 bases short and J 0 bases short, with 10 bases between. Germline CDR1 is SGDLS and CDR2 is YYNGEE. CDR3 sequence: CASSVVPAPSYEQYF. The CDR3 nucleotides are TGTGCCAGCAGCGTAGTTCCTGCCCCCTCCTACGAGCAGTACTTC.